A single sample is the source of the 21 T cell receptor beta chains below, sequenced in a study of Ad26.COV2.S vaccination and SARS-CoV-2 variants. Treatment noted: some 19 received Ad26.COV2.S at low or high dose, single or two shots; about five received placebo; per-sample allocation not given. Day 63 after the first vaccine or placebo injection was the time point for sampling. Using immunoSEQ multiplex PCR, the repertoire was profiled, and TCRdb retains in-frame clones only, with some absent. The sample includes some 330,000 clones, roughly 90% of them seen just once. The source material was peripheral blood, sampled in a trial of Ad26.COV2.S vaccine versus placebo. The receptors derive from a person aged 18 to 59 who received the Ad26.COV2.S COVID-19 vaccine or a placebo.

This clone was seen once. Here the CDR3 DNA reads TGTGCCATCAGTCGCCCGGGCACAGATACGCAGTATTTT. Translation: CAISRPGTDTQYF. This chain uses TRBV10-3 with TRBJ2-3; D is unclear. The CDR3 loop spans 13 amino acids. V was clipped by 5 bases and J by 1 base, with 7 bases between them. In germline, CDR1 is ENHRY, CDR2 SYGVKD.

This clone has just one count. DNA of the CDR3: TGCGCCAGCAGCCAAGACTTCGGGACAGGGCTAGGAGAAAAACTGTTTTTT. Its protein product is CASSQDFGTGLGEKLFF. The chain joins TRBV4-3 to TRBJ1-4, with 9 bases identical to TRBD1. V shed 0 bases, J shed 8 bases, and the junction held 10 bases outside the gene matches. CDR1 LGHNA and CDR2 YSLEER come from the germline V gene. The CDR3 extends over 17 amino acids.

This clone was recorded a few times. The rearrangement links TRBV29-1 to TRBJ1-2; possible D gene TRBD1, 5 bases. The CDR3 is made up of 10 amino acids. The germline V gene has CDR1 SQVTM and CDR2 ANQGSEA. The V end was cut by 7 bases, the J end by 6 bases, with 9 bases between. DNA for the CDR3: TGCAGCGCTGGGACCGATGGCTACACCTTC. The encoded protein is CSAGTDGYTF. Supplemented by reference TRBV29-1 and TRBJ1-2, the full variable domain reads SAVISQKPSRDICQRGTSLTIQCQVDSQVTMMFWYRQQPGQSLTLIATANQGSEATYESGFVIDKFPISRPNLTFSTLTVSNMSPEDSSIYLCSAGTDGYTFGSGTRLTVV.

The chain is built from TRBV6-2 or TRBV6-3 and TRBJ1-2; 7 nucleotides match TRBD1. The CDR3 sequence is 15 residues long. CDR1 and CDR2 (germline): MNHEY, SVGEGT. Germline trimming cut 5 bases from V and 7 bases from J; bases unmatched to any gene: 13. CDR3 region: CASSPGGTHSSGYTF. CDR3 coding DNA: TGTGCCAGCAGTCCAGGGGGAACCCATTCGTCTGGCTACACCTTC.

The rearrangement joins TRBV28 to TRBJ2-2; 9 bases fit TRBD1. This CDR3 is 20 amino acids long. Losses at the gene ends were 2 bases for V and 0 bases for J; bases not matched to a gene: 13. Germline CDR1 and CDR2: MDHEN and SYDVKM. The CDR3 DNA reads TGTGCCAGCAGTTTAAGGGGGGGGACAGGGTCCCATCCGAACACCGGGGAGCTGTTTTTT. It is translated as CASSLRGGTGSHPNTGELFF. Complete variable domain (other parts from reference TRBV28 and TRBJ2-2): DVKVTQSSRYLVKRTGEKVFLECVQDMDHENMFWYRQDPGLGLRLIYFSYDVKMKEKGDIPEGYSVSREKKERFSLILESASTNQTSMYLCASSLRGGTGSHPNTGELFFGEGSRLTVL.

This chain uses TRBV4-3 with TRBJ2-1; D is unresolved. Germline V gene sequence: CDR1 LGHNA, CDR2 YSLEER. The CDR3 consists of 17 residues. V was pared by 0 bases and J by 0 bases, with 12 bases between. CDR3 amino acids: CASSQDISRPSYNEQFF. The CDR3 nucleotides read TGCGCCAGCAGCCAAGATATCAGCAGGCCCTCCTACAATGAGCAGTTCTTC.

The V gene is TRBV30, the J gene TRBJ1-2; 8 nucleotides line up with TRBD1. The V and J ends lost 8 bases and 0 bases, in that order; junction bases with no gene match: 8. The CDR3 loop spans 14 amino acids. Germline V gene data show CDR1 as GTSNPN and CDR2 as SVGIG (reference sequence). The CDR3 spells CAGPGDRSNYGYTF. CDR3 in DNA: TGTGCCGGGCCGGGGGACAGGTCTAACTATGGCTACACCTTC.

The chain joins TRBV4-1 to TRBJ1-1; 10 nucleotides agree with TRBD1. In germline, CDR1 is MGHRA, CDR2 YSYEKL. J was trimmed by 1 base and V by 4 bases; bases with no gene match: 12. The CDR3 is 18 amino acids. The DNA of the CDR3 is TGCGCCAGCAGCCGCATGTTCCGGGACAGGGGCTCGAACACTGAAGCTTTCTTT. Its translation is CASSRMFRDRGSNTEAFF.

The chain joins TRBV19 to TRBJ2-1, with TRBD2 matching 7 bases. Losses at the gene ends were 2 bases for V and 2 bases for J; bases not matched to a gene: 6. Germline V lookup: CDR1 LNHDA, CDR2 SQIVND (reference sequence). The CDR3 length is 16 residues. CDR3 residues: CASSISGNSPYNEQFF. CDR3 in DNA: TGTGCCAGTAGTATAAGCGGGAACTCCCCCTACAATGAGCAGTTCTTC. Full variable domain (remainder filled in from reference TRBV19 and TRBJ2-1): DGGITQSPKYLFRKEGQNVTLSCEQNLNHDAMYWYRQDPGQGLRLIYYSQIVNDFQKGDIAEGYSVSREKKESFPLTVTSAQKNPTAFYLCASSISGNSPYNEQFFGPGTRLTVL.

This clone was observed a few times. The CDR3 DNA reads TGTGCCAGCAGTGATCCAGGGCGGTGGGGGAATATAGTCGGGCAGCCCCAGCATTTT. Encoded protein: CASSDPGRWGNIVGQPQHF. V usage is TRBV6-2 or TRBV6-3 and J usage is TRBJ1-5; perhaps TRBD1 as D (5 bases). CDR3 length equals 19 residues. Trimming took 5 bases from V and 7 from J, leaving 30 bases between them. Per germline, CDR1 MNHEY and CDR2 SVGEGT.

The chain uses TRBV7-9 and TRBJ1-2; D unresolved. In germline, CDR1 is SEHNR, CDR2 FQNEAQ (reference sequence). With 1 base removed from V and 4 bases from J, the gap between germline ends came to 7 bases. This CDR3 has 13 residues. The chain's CDR3 is CASSLDGSYGYTF. For the CDR3, the DNA is TGTGCCAGCAGCTTAGACGGAAGCTATGGCTACACCTTC.

The chain couples TRBV5-5 to TRBJ1-1; possible D gene TRBD1, 6 bases. CDR3 length: 13 residues. The germline V gene encodes CDR1 SGHKS and CDR2 YYEKEE (reference sequence). Trimming cost V 4 bases and J 5 bases, with 12 bases left between them. The CDR3 is CASSRRGPTEAFF. CDR3 DNA sequence: TGTGCCAGCAGCCGCAGGGGCCCGACTGAAGCTTTCTTT.

The chain uses TRBV12-3 or TRBV12-4 and TRBJ1-2; no reliable D call. The V end was cut by 1 base, the J end by 8 bases, with 11 bases between. There are 13 residues in the CDR3. The CDR3 region is CASSLGLGRGYTF. The CDR3 coding sequence is TGTGCCAGCAGTTTAGGATTGGGGAGGGGCTACACCTTC.

The chain carries TRBV21-1 and TRBJ1-1; the table's D gene call, TRBD1, was not cross checked with the DNA. TRBV21-1 is classified as a pseudogene. There are 14 residues in the CDR3. The CDR3 DNA reads TGTGCCAGCAGCCTCTCACAGGGCCACACTGAAGCTTTCTTT. Translation gives CASSLSQGHTEAFF.

The CDR3 spells CASSPLLGLSYGYTF. The CDR3 DNA is TGTGCCAGCAGCCCCCTGTTGGGACTGAGCTATGGCTACACCTTC. V gene TRBV5-5 combines with J gene TRBJ1-2; weak D call: TRBD1 (5 bases). This CDR3 comprises 15 residues. Deletions cut 4 bases from V and 4 bases from J, with 17 bases between. Germline CDR1 reads SGHKS; CDR2 reads YYEKEE (reference sequence).

This chain joins TRBV19 and TRBJ2-1; D gene unclear. With 0 bases removed from V and 7 bases from J, the gap between germline ends came to 13 bases. CDR3 length: 15 residues. From germline, CDR1 is LNHDA and CDR2 SQIVND (reference sequence). In DNA, the CDR3 is TGTGCCAGTAGTATAGACACATCCCAGTATAATGAGCAGTTCTTC. It specifies CASSIDTSQYNEQFF.

The J gene is TRBJ2-1, the V gene TRBV7-2, with D possibly being TRBD1 (5 bases). This CDR3 region has 13 residues. Germline CDR1 reads SGHTA; CDR2 reads FQGNSA. The V gene lost 5 bases and the J gene lost 9 bases, with 14 bases spanning the gap. CDR3: CASSPQGGSEQFF. CDR3 nucleotide sequence: TGTGCCAGCAGCCCCCAGGGTGGAAGTGAGCAGTTCTTC.

The chain couples TRBV5-1 to TRBJ2-1, with D unresolved. The CDR3 covers 12 residues. Germline loops: CDR1 SGHRS, CDR2 YFSETQ. V was pared by 3 bases and J by 12 bases, with 13 bases between. Here the CDR3 reads CASSSDTLGQFF. CDR3 DNA: TGCGCCAGCAGCTCCGACACCTTGGGGCAGTTCTTC.

The chain couples TRBV27 to TRBJ2-1; D unresolved. The V and J ends lost 10 bases and 3 bases respectively, with 19 bases between them. The CDR3 is 15 residues long. The germline CDR1 and CDR2 sequences are MNHEY and SMNVEV (reference sequence). In DNA, the CDR3 is TGTGCCACGGACCCGGGTAATTCTCACTACAATGAGCAGTTCTTC. Its protein product is CATDPGNSHYNEQFF.

The rearrangement links TRBV15 to TRBJ1-5; perhaps TRBD1 as D (6 bases). The CDR3 runs to 13 residues. V was pared by 8 bases and J by 5 bases, with 13 bases between. The V gene's germline CDR1 is LNHNV and CDR2 YYDKDF (reference sequence). CDR3 residues: CATSQYRDQPQHF. The CDR3 coding sequence is TGTGCCACCTCGCAGTACAGGGATCAGCCCCAGCATTTT.

The chain joins TRBV4-3 to TRBJ2-1, with TRBD1 identical over 10 bases. The V gene end was trimmed by 4 bases and the J gene end by 12 bases; junction bases not matched to a gene: 21. This CDR3 contains 18 residues. Germline-derived CDR1 and CDR2 are LGHNA and YSLEER. In nucleotides, the CDR3 is TGCGCCAGCAGCCTTCAGGGGTCCTTGGACAGGGGGAGGTTACGGCAGTTCTTC. Its protein product is CASSLQGSLDRGRLRQFF.